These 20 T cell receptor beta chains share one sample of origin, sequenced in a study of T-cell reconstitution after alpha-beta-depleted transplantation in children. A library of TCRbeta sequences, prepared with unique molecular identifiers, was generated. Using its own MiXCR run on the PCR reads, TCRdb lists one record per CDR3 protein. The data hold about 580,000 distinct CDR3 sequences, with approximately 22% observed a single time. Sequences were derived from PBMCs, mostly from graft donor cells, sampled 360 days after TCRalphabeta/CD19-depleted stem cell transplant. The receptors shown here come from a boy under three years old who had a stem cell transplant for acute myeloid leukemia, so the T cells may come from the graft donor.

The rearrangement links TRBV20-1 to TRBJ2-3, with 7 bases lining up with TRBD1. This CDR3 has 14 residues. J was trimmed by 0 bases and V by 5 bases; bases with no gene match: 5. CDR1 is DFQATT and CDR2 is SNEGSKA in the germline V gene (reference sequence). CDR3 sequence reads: CSALDRISTDTQYF. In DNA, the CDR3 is TGCAGTGCTTTGGACAGGATTAGCACAGATACGCAGTATTTT.

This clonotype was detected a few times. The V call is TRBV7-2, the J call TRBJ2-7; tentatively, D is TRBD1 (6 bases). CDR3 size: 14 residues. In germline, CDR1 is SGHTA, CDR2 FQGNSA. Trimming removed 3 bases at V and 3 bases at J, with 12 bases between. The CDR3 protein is CASSFLQGFYEQYF. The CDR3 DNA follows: TGTGCCAGCAGCTTCCTACAGGGTTTCTACGAGCAGTACTTC.

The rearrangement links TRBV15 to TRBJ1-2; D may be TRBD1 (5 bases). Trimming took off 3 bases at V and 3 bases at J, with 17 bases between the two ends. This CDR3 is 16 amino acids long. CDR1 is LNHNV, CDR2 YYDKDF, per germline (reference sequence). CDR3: CATSRAGTNRDYGYTF. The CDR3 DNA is TGTGCCACCAGCAGGGCCGGGACGAACAGAGACTATGGCTACACCTTC.

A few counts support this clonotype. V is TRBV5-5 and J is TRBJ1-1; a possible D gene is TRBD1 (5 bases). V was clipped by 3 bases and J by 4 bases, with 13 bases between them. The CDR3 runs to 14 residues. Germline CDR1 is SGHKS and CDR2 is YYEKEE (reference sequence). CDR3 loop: CASSWGGNRTEAFF. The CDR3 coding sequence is TGTGCCAGCAGCTGGGGGGGAAATCGCACTGAAGCTTTCTTT.

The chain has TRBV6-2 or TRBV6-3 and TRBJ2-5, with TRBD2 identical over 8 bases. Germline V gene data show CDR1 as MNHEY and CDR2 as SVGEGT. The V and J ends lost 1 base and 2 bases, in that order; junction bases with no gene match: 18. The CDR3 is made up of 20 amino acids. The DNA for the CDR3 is TGTGCCAGCAGTTACTTTTTTTCCGGGGGGGCAAGAAGTACTCAAGAGACCCAGTACTTC. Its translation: CASSYFFSGGARSTQETQYF.

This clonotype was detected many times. The CDR3 DNA reads TGTGCCAGCAGCTCCCCCAACAGCGGGGGGGCCTCAGATACGCAGTATTTT. Residues: CASSSPNSGGASDTQYF. The chain employs TRBV7-9 and TRBJ2-3; 10 bases match TRBD2. CDR1 is SEHNR and CDR2 is FQNEAQ in the germline V gene (reference sequence). This CDR3 comprises 17 residues. With V trimmed by 4 bases and J by 4 bases, 11 bases remained unmatched.

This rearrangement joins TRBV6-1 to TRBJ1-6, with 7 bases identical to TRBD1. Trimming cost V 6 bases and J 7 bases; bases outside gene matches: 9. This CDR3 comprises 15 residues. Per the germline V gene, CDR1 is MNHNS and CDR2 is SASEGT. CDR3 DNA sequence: TGTGCCAGCAGCCCAGGGGGAGAACCAAATTCACCCCTCCACTTT. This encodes CASSPGGEPNSPLHF.

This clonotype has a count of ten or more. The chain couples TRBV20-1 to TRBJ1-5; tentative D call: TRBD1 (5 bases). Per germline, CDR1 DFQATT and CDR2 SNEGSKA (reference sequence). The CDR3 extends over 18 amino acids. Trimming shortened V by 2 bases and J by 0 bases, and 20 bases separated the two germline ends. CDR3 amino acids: CSARPNSDRDYSNQPQHF. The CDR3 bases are TGCAGTGCTAGACCCAACTCCGACAGAGATTATAGCAATCAGCCCCAGCATTTT.

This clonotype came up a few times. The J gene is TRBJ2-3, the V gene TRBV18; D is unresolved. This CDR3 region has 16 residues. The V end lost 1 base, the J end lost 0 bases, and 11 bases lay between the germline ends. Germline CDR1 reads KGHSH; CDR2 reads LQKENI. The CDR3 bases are TGTGCCAGCTCACCACTCATAGGCCCAAGCACAGATACGCAGTATTTT. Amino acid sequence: CASSPLIGPSTDTQYF.

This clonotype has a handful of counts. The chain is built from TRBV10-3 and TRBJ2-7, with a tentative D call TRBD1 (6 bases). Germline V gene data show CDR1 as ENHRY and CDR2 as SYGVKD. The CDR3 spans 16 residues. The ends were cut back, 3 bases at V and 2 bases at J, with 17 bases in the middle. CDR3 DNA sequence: TGTGCCATCAGTGAAGGCGGACAGACACTACCCTACGAGCAGTACGTC. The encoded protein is CAISEGGQTLPYEQYV.

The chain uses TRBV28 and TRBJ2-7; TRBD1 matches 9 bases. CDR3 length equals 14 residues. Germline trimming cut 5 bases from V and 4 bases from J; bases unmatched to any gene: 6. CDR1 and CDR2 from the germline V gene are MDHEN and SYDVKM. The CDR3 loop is CASSTGTGSYEQYV. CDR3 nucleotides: TGTGCCAGCAGTACCGGGACAGGGAGTTACGAGCAGTACGTC.

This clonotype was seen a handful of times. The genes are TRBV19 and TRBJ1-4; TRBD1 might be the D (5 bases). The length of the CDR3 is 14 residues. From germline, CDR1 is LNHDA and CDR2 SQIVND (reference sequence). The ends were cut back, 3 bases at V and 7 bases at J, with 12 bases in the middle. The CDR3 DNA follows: TGTGCCAGTAGTATGGTGCAGGGCTCTGAAAAACTGTTTTTT. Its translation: CASSMVQGSEKLFF.

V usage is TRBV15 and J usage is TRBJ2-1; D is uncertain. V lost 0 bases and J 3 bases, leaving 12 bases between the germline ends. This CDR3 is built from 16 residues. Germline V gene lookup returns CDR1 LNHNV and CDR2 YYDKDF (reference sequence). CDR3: CATSRDRLGIYNEQFF. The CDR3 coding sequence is TGTGCCACCAGCAGAGATCGATTGGGGATCTACAATGAGCAGTTCTTC.

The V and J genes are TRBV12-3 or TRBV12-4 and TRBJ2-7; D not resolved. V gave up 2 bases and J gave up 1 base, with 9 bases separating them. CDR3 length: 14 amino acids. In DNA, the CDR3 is TGTGCCAGCAGTTTAAGTTATAGGTCCTACGAGCAGTACTTC. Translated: CASSLSYRSYEQYF.

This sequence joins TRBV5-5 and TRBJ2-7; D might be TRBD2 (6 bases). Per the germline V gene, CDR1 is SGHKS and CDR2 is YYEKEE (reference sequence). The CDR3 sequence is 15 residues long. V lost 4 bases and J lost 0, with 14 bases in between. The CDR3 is CASSKDVAASYEQYV. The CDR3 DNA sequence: TGTGCCAGCAGCAAGGATGTAGCGGCCTCCTACGAGCAGTACGTC.

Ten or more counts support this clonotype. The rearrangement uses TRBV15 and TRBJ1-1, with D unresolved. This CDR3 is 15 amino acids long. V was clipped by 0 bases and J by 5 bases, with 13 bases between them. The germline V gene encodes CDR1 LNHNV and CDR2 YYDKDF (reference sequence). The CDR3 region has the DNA TGTGCCACCAGCAGAGATTTCCGGGTAGGGACTGAAGCTTTCTTT. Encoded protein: CATSRDFRVGTEAFF.

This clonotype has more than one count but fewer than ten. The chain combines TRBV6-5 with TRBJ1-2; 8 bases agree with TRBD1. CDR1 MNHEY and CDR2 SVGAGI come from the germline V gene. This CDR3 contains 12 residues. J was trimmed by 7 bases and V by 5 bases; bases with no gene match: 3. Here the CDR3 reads CASSADRAGYTF. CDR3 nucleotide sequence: TGTGCCAGCAGTGCGGACAGGGCTGGCTACACCTTC.

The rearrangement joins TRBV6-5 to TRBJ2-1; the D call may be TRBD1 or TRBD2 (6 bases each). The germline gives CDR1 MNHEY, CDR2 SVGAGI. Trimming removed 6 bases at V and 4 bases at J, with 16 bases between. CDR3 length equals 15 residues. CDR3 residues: CASSLPGGPYNEQFF. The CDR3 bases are TGTGCCAGCAGCTTACCCGGGGGCCCTTACAATGAGCAGTTCTTC.

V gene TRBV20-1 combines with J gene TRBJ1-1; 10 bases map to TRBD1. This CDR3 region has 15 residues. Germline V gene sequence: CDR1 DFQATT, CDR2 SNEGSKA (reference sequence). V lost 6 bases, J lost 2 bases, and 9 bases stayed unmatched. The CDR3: CSAESRDRGNTEAFF. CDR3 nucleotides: TGCAGTGCCGAAAGCCGGGACAGGGGTAACACTGAAGCTTTCTTT.

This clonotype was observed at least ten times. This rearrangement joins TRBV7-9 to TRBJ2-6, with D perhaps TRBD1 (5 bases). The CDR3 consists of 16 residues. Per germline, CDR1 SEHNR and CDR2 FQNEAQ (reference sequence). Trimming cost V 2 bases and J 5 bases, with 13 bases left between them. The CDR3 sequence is CASSLLEGVRANVLTF. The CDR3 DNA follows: TGTGCCAGCAGCTTACTAGAAGGGGTCCGGGCCAACGTCCTGACTTTC.